The 28 T cell receptor beta chains given below trace back to one sample, sequenced in a study of blood T cell repertoires in COVID-19. Clones were sequenced by immunoSEQ multiplex PCR, and TCRdb holds only the in-frame ones, with some missing. The sample has around 26,000 clones, approximately 88% seen once. Sequenced: peripheral blood. Receptors were obtained from a human donor in a cohort sampled during active COVID-19.

The gene calls are TRBV12-3 or TRBV12-4 and TRBJ2-1, with D perhaps matching TRBD2 (6 bases). Trimming removed 6 bases at V and 14 bases at J, with 14 bases between. This CDR3 contains 11 residues. For the CDR3, the DNA is TGTGCCAGCAGCTCGGGACTGAGAAAGTTCTTC. Its protein is CASSSGLRKFF.

The chain combines TRBV12-5 with TRBJ1-4; 9 nucleotides line up with TRBD1. The V segment lost 3 bases and the J segment 8 bases; nucleotides outside the gene matches: 10. Germline V gives CDR1 LGHNT, CDR2 FRNRAP. The CDR3 is 16 amino acids. As DNA, the CDR3 is TGTGCTAGTGGTTTCTCACCGGGACAGGGAATAGAAAAACTGTTTTTT. It codes for CASGFSPGQGIEKLFF.

This chain links TRBV4-2 with TRBJ1-1, with unresolved D. V lost 3 bases and J 7 bases, leaving 9 bases between the germline ends. Germline V CDR1 and CDR2: LGHNA, YNFKEQ. This CDR3 is 12 amino acids long. CDR3 in DNA: TGTGCCAGCAGCCAGCCTCAACTTGAAGCTTTCTTT. Translation: CASSQPQLEAFF.

The genes are TRBV5-1 and TRBJ1-1, with 8 positions matching TRBD1. The germline CDR1 and CDR2 sequences are SGHRS and YFSETQ. The length of the CDR3 is 15 residues. Unmatched junction bases numbered 6, after V lost 4 bases and J lost 1 base. The CDR3 nucleotides read TGCGCCAGCAGCGTGACAGGGGTAGAGAACACTGAAGCTTTCTTT. It is translated as CASSVTGVENTEAFF.

This chain joins TRBV5-8 and TRBJ1-2; TRBD1 matches at 8 bases. V lost 2 bases to trimming and J lost 8 bases; unmatched junction nucleotides: 8. From germline, CDR1 is SGHTS and CDR2 YDEGEE. The CDR3 loop spans 14 amino acids. The CDR3 protein is CASSFPQGAGGYTF. The DNA for the CDR3 is TGTGCCAGCAGCTTTCCCCAGGGGGCCGGCGGCTACACCTTC. Variable domain in full (rest from reference TRBV5-8 and TRBJ1-2): EAGVTQSPTHLIKTRGQQATLRCSPISGHTSVYWYQQALGLGLQFLLWYDEGEERNRGNFPPRFSGRQFPNYSSELNVNALELEDSALYLCASSFPQGAGGYTFGSGTRLTVV.

A single count supports this clone. The genes are TRBV5-5 and TRBJ1-2; D is undetermined. Germline V CDR1 and CDR2: SGHKS, YYEKEE (reference sequence). Trimming stripped 4 bases from V and 0 bases from J, with 7 bases between. This CDR3 has 13 residues. The CDR3 loop reads CASSTDPNYGYTF. Here the CDR3 DNA reads TGTGCCAGCAGCACAGACCCTAACTATGGCTACACCTTC.

This clone was seen a single time. The chain combines TRBV7-2 with TRBJ2-3; D unresolved. Trimming stripped 5 bases from V and 5 bases from J, with 8 bases between. The CDR3 totals 12 residues. Germline V CDR1 and CDR2: SGHTA, FQGNSA. CDR3 sequence (DNA): TGTGCCAGCAGCCCGACTCGAGATACGCAGTATTTT. Residues: CASSPTRDTQYF.

This chain connects TRBV5-4 to TRBJ1-2; 9 bases fit TRBD1. Trimming removed 3 bases from V and 3 bases from J; junction bases left unmatched: 6. CDR3 length: 15 amino acids. Germline V gives CDR1 SGHNT, CDR2 YYREEE (reference sequence). Here the CDR3 DNA reads TGTGCCAGCAGCTCAAGGACAGGGGAGGACTATGGCTACACCTTC. Translating gives CASSSRTGEDYGYTF. The variable domain in full, with the rest retrieved from reference TRBV5-4 and TRBJ1-2, is ETGVTQSPTHLIKTRGQQVTLRCSSQSGHNTVSWYQQALGQGPQFIFQYYREEENGRGNFPPRFSGLQFPNYSSELNVNALELDDSALYLCASSSRTGEDYGYTFGSGTRLTVV.

The chain has TRBV6-5 and TRBJ1-2, with a possible D match to TRBD1 (6 bases). V lost 8 bases, J lost 4 bases, and 11 bases lay in between. CDR1 MNHEY and CDR2 SVGAGI come from the germline V gene. The CDR3 runs 12 residues. CDR3 nucleotides: TGTGCCAGCCAAAGACAGGCCTATGGCTACACCTTC. As protein: CASQRQAYGYTF.

The V call is TRBV9, the J call TRBJ2-1, with 9 nucleotides matching TRBD1. Trimming cost V 4 bases and J 8 bases; bases outside gene matches: 13. Looked up from germline, CDR1 is SGDLS and CDR2 is YYNGEE. This CDR3 has 16 residues. DNA for the CDR3: TGTGCCAGCAGCTCAGGGACAGGGCGAGTAGGGGATGAGCAGTTCTTC. This sequence encodes CASSSGTGRVGDEQFF. Full variable domain (remainder filled in from reference TRBV9 and TRBJ2-1): DSGVTQTPKHLITATGQRVTLRCSPRSGDLSVYWYQQSLDQGLQFLIQYYNGEERAKGNILERFSAQQFPDLHSELNLSSLELGDSALYFCASSSGTGRVGDEQFFGPGTRLTVL.

This chain connects TRBV4-1 to TRBJ2-7; 10 bases agree with TRBD2. With V trimmed by 4 bases and J by 0 bases, 6 bases remained unmatched. The CDR3 totals 16 residues. The germline V gene has CDR1 MGHRA and CDR2 YSYEKL. The CDR3 spells CASSPRTSGLSYEQYF. The CDR3 bases are TGCGCCAGCAGCCCTAGGACTAGCGGACTCTCCTACGAGCAGTACTTC.

CDR3 amino acids: CASSQGEVTEAFF. CDR3 DNA: TGTGCCAGCTCCCAAGGAGAGGTGACTGAAGCTTTCTTT. This rearrangement joins TRBV18 to TRBJ1-1, with D hard to call. V was cut by 6 bases and J by 5 bases, with 13 bases left in between. Germline CDR1 KGHSH, CDR2 LQKENI. The CDR3 totals 13 residues.

The V call is TRBV5-1, the J call TRBJ1-4; maybe TRBD1 (6 bases). This CDR3 has 16 amino acids. Deletions cut 4 bases from V and 7 bases from J, with 20 bases between. Germline V gene lookup returns CDR1 SGHRS and CDR2 YFSETQ. CDR3 nucleotide sequence: TGCGCCAGCAGCCAGGACGGTAACAGGGATAGTGAAAAACTGTTTTTT. Its translation: CASSQDGNRDSEKLFF. The whole variable domain, remainder taken from reference TRBV5-1 and TRBJ1-4, is KAGVTQTPRYLIKTRGQQVTLSCSPISGHRSVSWYQQTPGQGLQFLFEYFSETQRNKGNFPGRFSGRQFSNSRSEMNVSTLELGDSALYLCASSQDGNRDSEKLFFGSGTQLSVL.

The count of this clone is one. The rearrangement uses TRBV5-8 and TRBJ1-2, with TRBD1 matching over 8 bases. The V gene end was trimmed by 4 bases and the J gene end by 13 bases; junction bases not matched to a gene: 6. CDR3 length equals 11 residues. The germline CDR1 and CDR2 sequences are SGHTS and YDEGEE. The CDR3 DNA sequence: TGTGCCAGCAGCCTCGGGACAGGCGCCACCTTC. Protein: CASSLGTGATF. Combining the CDR3 with reference TRBV5-8 and TRBJ1-2 gives the whole variable domain EAGVTQSPTHLIKTRGQQATLRCSPISGHTSVYWYQQALGLGLQFLLWYDEGEERNRGNFPPRFSGRQFPNYSSELNVNALELEDSALYLCASSLGTGATFGSGTRLTVV.

The gene calls are TRBV5-1 and TRBJ2-3; D remains unclear. V lost 2 bases to trimming and J lost 0 bases, with 13 bases between them. This CDR3 spans 16 amino acids. Per germline, CDR1 SGHRS and CDR2 YFSETQ. The CDR3 sequence is CASSFAAASSTDTQYF. The CDR3 region has the DNA TGCGCCAGCAGCTTCGCGGCAGCCTCTAGCACAGATACGCAGTATTTT.

The count of this clone is one. The V and J genes are TRBV14 and TRBJ2-7, with 8 bases identical to TRBD2. The CDR3 extends over 14 amino acids. Germline V gene sequence: CDR1 SGHDN, CDR2 FVKESK. Losses at the gene ends were 2 bases for V and 2 bases for J; bases not matched to a gene: 2. The DNA for the CDR3 is TGTGCCAGCAGCCAAAGACTAGCGACCTACGAGCAGTACTTC. This encodes CASSQRLATYEQYF. Full variable domain (remainder filled in from reference TRBV14 and TRBJ2-7): EAGVTQFPSHSVIEKGQTVTLRCDPISGHDNLYWYRRVMGKEIKFLLHFVKESKQDESGMPNNRFLAERTGGTYSTLKVQPAELEDSGVYFCASSQRLATYEQYFGPGTRLTVT.

This clone was observed once. This chain uses TRBV6-5 with TRBJ2-7; TRBD2 aligns across 10 bases. The V and J ends lost 4 bases and 3 bases, in that order; junction bases with no gene match: 9. The CDR3 spans 16 residues. The germline CDR1 and CDR2 sequences are MNHEY and SVGAGI. CDR3 nucleotides: TGTGCCAGCAGTTTACCAGCGGGGGGGCGGGTCTACGAGCAGTACTTC. Its protein is CASSLPAGGRVYEQYF.

J is TRBJ2-1 and V is TRBV7-2; possible D gene TRBD2, 6 bases. The CDR3 sequence is 15 residues long. Germline CDR1 and CDR2: SGHTA and FQGNSA. The V end was cut by 3 bases, the J end by 2 bases, with 11 bases between. CDR3 in amino acids: CASSLAGPTYNEQFF. CDR3 DNA: TGTGCCAGCAGCTTGGCGGGGCCGACCTACAATGAGCAGTTCTTC.

The rearrangement joins TRBV6-1 to TRBJ1-2; no definite D call. The V and J ends lost 2 bases and 2 bases respectively, with 15 bases between them. The CDR3 has 16 residues. CDR1 MNHNS and CDR2 SASEGT come from the germline V gene. This CDR3 is CASSEPRQTKNYGYTF. Written as DNA, the CDR3 is TGTGCCAGCAGTGAACCTAGGCAAACGAAGAACTATGGCTACACCTTC.

This chain links TRBV29-1 with TRBJ2-5, with D possibly TRBD2 on 6 matching bases. This CDR3 contains 14 residues. Per germline, CDR1 SQVTM and CDR2 ANQGSEA. V was trimmed by 4 bases and J by 1 base, leaving 13 bases between them. The CDR3 DNA sequence: TGCAGCGTTGTCTGGCGGGGCTTCCAAGAGACCCAGTACTTC. Amino acids: CSVVWRGFQETQYF. Full variable domain (outside the CDR3, taken from reference TRBV29-1 and TRBJ2-5): SAVISQKPSRDICQRGTSLTIQCQVDSQVTMMFWYRQQPGQSLTLIATANQGSEATYESGFVIDKFPISRPNLTFSTLTVSNMSPEDSSIYLCSVVWRGFQETQYFGPGTRLLVL.

This CDR3 is CASSGHTGTTEAFF. The CDR3 nucleotides are TGCGCCAGCAGCGGCCATACAGGGACCACTGAAGCTTTCTTT. V gene TRBV5-1 combines with J gene TRBJ1-1; tentative D call: TRBD1 (6 bases). CDR3 length equals 14 residues. Germline values: CDR1 SGHRS, CDR2 YFSETQ. V lost 4 bases and J lost 4, with 14 bases in between.

This rearrangement joins TRBV9 to TRBJ1-3; the match to TRBD1 covers 9 bases. CDR1 SGDLS and CDR2 YYNGEE come from the germline V gene. V dropped 4 bases and J dropped 8; count of bases not matched to a gene: 4. CDR3 size: 13 residues. DNA for the CDR3: TGTGCCAGCAGCCCGGGACAGGGAGACACCATATATTTT. It is translated as CASSPGQGDTIYF.

The chain couples TRBV7-2 to TRBJ1-2; possible D gene TRBD1, 6 bases. Germline CDR1 reads SGHTA; CDR2 reads FQGNSA. The ends were cut back, 5 bases at V and 4 bases at J, with 11 bases in the middle. The CDR3 sequence is 13 residues long. The CDR3 DNA follows: TGTGCCAGCAGCCTTGGACAGATCTATGGCTACACCTTC. Its translation is CASSLGQIYGYTF.

The genes are TRBV7-9 and TRBJ1-5; no firm D call. The CDR3 loop spans 14 amino acids. Trimming left V 1 base short and J 6 bases short, with 10 bases between. Germline CDR1 and CDR2: SEHNR and FQNEAQ (reference sequence). This CDR3 is CASSLGSNGQPQHF. The CDR3 bases are TGTGCCAGCAGCTTAGGGAGTAACGGTCAGCCCCAGCATTTT.

The chain uses TRBV6-5 and TRBJ1-5, with D possibly TRBD1 on 6 matching bases. The V and J ends lost 4 bases and 6 bases respectively, with 10 bases between them. The CDR3 sequence is 13 residues long. The germline gives CDR1 MNHEY, CDR2 SVGAGI. The CDR3 here is CASSSDRSQPQHF. The DNA for the CDR3 is TGTGCCAGCAGTTCCGACAGGTCTCAGCCCCAGCATTTT.

The chain joins TRBV19 to TRBJ1-1; TRBD1 aligns across 8 bases. This CDR3 has 15 residues. Trimming took 5 bases from V and 0 from J; bases not matched to a gene: 5. Germline V gene data show CDR1 as LNHDA and CDR2 as SQIVND (reference sequence). Here the CDR3 DNA reads TGTGCCAGTAGTCCCGACAGGGGTATGAACACTGAAGCTTTCTTT. It translates to CASSPDRGMNTEAFF.

The chain links TRBV2 to TRBJ1-4, with TRBD1 matching 7 bases. The CDR3 sequence is 12 residues long. With V trimmed by 8 bases and J by 8 bases, 5 bases remained unmatched. Germline CDR1 reads SNHLY; CDR2 reads FYNNEI. The CDR3 sequence is CASGTDEEKLFF. The CDR3 bases are TGTGCCAGCGGGACAGATGAGGAAAAACTGTTTTTT. Full variable domain (remainder filled in from reference TRBV2 and TRBJ1-4): EPEVTQTPSHQVTQMGQEVILRCVPISNHLYFYWYRQILGQKVEFLVSFYNNEISEKSEIFDDQFSVERPDGSNFTLKIRSTKLEDSAMYFCASGTDEEKLFFGSGTQLSVL.

V is TRBV6-2 or TRBV6-3 and J is TRBJ2-5; 7 bases match TRBD2. CDR1 and CDR2 from the germline V gene are MNHEY and SVGEGT. This CDR3 is 15 amino acids long. With V trimmed by 5 bases and J by 3 bases, 9 bases remained unmatched. The CDR3 region is CASSPLSGGKETQYF. The DNA of the CDR3 is TGTGCCAGCAGTCCCCTCTCCGGGGGGAAAGAGACCCAGTACTTC.